The clone carrying this T cell receptor (beta chain) is a singleton in its sample. Using immunoSEQ multiplex PCR, the repertoire was profiled, and TCRdb retains in-frame clones only, with some absent. The sample yields 60,000 or so clones, about 83% seen once. The record originates from a study of technical replicates of blood from several donors. Trimming at V came to 7 bases and at J to 5 bases, leaving 10 bases not matched to a gene. CDR3 length: 15 amino acids. The germline CDR1 and CDR2 sequences are LNHDA and SQIVND (reference sequence). The sample was PBMCs. The source of this sequence is a human donor in good health. Some clones in this sample may be carry-over from other donors' samples. J is TRBJ2-3 and V is TRBV19; 9 bases align to TRBD1. CDR3 coding DNA: TGTGCCAGTAAGGCTGGGACAGGGATTTTAGATACGCAGTATTTT. This sequence encodes CASKAGTGILDTQYF.